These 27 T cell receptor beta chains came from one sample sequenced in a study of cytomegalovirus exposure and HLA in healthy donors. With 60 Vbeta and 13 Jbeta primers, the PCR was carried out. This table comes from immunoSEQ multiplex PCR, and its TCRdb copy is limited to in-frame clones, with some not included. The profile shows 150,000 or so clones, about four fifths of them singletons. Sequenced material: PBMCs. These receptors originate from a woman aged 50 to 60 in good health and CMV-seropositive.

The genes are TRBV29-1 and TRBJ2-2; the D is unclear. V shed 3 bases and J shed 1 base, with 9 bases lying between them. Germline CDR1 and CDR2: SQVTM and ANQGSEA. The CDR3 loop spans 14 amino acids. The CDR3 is CSVDLAKNTGELFF. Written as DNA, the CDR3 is TGCAGCGTTGATCTTGCTAAGAACACCGGGGAGCTGTTTTTT.

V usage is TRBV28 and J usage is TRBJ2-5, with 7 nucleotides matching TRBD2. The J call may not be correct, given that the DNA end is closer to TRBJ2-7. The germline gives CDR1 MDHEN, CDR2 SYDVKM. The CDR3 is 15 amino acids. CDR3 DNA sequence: TGTGCCAGCAGTTCACCACTAGCGCACTCCTACGAGCAGTACTTC. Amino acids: CASSSPLAHSYEQYF.

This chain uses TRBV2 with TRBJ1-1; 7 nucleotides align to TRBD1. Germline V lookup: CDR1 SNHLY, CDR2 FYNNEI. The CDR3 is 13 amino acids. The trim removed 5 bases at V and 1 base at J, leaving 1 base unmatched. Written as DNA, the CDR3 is TGTGCCAGCAGTAGACAGGGGAACACTGAAGCTTTCTTT. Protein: CASSRQGNTEAFF.

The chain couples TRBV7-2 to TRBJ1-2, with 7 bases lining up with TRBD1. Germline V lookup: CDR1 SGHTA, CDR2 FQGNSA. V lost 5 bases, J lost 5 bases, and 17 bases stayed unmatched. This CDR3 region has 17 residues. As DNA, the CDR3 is TGTGCCAGCAGCGCCAGAGGTAGGGGGCGCATTAGTTATGGCTACACCTTC. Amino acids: CASSARGRGRISYGYTF.

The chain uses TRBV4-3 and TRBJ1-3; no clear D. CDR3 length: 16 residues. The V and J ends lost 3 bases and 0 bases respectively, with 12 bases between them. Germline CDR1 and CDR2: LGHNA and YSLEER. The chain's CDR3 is CASSQFFPSSGNTIYF. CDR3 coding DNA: TGCGCCAGCAGCCAGTTCTTTCCTAGCTCTGGAAACACCATATATTTT.

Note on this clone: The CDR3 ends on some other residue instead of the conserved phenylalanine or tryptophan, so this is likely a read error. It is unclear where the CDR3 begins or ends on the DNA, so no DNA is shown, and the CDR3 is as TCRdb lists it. The CDR3 here is CATQAQGQSSL. The chain joins TRBV28 to TRBJ2-7; no DNA check was done on the table's D call, TRBD1. Germline lookup yields CDR1 MDHEN and CDR2 SYDVKM. 11 amino acids form the CDR3, both terminal residues included.

The CDR3 loop reads CASSFRDSSYNEQFF. The CDR3 DNA is TGTGCCAGCAGCTTCAGGGACAGCTCCTACAATGAGCAGTTCTTC. The chain employs TRBV11-1 and TRBJ2-1, with 7 bases matching TRBD1. CDR1 and CDR2 from the germline V gene are SGHAT and FQDESV (reference sequence). This CDR3 contains 15 residues. V trimming: 3 bases; J trimming: 0 bases; junction bases outside the gene matches: 2.

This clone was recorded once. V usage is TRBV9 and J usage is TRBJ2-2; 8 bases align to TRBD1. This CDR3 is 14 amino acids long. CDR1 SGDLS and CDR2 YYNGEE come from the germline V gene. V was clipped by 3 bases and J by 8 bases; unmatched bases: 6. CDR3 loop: CASSAQDRAGELFF. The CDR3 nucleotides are TGTGCCAGCAGCGCTCAGGACAGGGCTGGGGAGCTGTTTTTT. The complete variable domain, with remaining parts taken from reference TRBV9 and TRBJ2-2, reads DSGVTQTPKHLITATGQRVTLRCSPRSGDLSVYWYQQSLDQGLQFLIQYYNGEERAKGNILERFSAQQFPDLHSELNLSSLELGDSALYFCASSAQDRAGELFFGEGSRLTVL.

CDR3 DNA sequence: TGTGCCAGCAGTCTGGTCACAGGCCATGAGCAGTTCTTC. It translates to CASSLVTGHEQFF. The chain has TRBV28 and TRBJ2-1; D perhaps matches TRBD1 (5 bases). Trimming took 5 bases from V and 8 from J, leaving 13 bases between them. The CDR3 contains 13 residues. Per the germline V gene, CDR1 is MDHEN and CDR2 is SYDVKM.

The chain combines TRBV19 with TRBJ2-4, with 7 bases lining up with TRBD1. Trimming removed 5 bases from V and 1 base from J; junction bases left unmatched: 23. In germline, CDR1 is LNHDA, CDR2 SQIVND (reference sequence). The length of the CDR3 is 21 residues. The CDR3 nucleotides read TGTGCCAGTAGTCTGAGGGTAGATCCAAGACAGGGTTACCGGGCCAAAAACATTCAGTACTTC. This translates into CASSLRVDPRQGYRAKNIQYF.

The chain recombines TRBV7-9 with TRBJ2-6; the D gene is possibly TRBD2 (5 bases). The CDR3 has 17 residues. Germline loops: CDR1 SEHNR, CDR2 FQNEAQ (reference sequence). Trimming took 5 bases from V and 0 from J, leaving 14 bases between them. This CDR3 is CASSPPGSSSGANVLTF. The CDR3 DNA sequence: TGTGCCAGCAGCCCCCCGGGGTCCAGCTCTGGGGCCAACGTCCTGACTTTC.

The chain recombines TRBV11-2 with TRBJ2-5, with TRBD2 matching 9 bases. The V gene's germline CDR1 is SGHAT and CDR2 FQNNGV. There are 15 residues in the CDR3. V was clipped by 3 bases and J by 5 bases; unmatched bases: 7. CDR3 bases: TGTGCCAGCAGCTTTGGAATAGCGGGGGTGGAGACCCAGTACTTC. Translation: CASSFGIAGVETQYF. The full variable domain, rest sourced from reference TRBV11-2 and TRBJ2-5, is EAGVAQSPRYKIIEKRQSVAFWCNPISGHATLYWYQQILGQGPKLLIQFQNNGVVDDSQLPKDRFSAERLKGVDSTLKIQPAKLEDSAVYLCASSFGIAGVETQYFGPGTRLLVL.

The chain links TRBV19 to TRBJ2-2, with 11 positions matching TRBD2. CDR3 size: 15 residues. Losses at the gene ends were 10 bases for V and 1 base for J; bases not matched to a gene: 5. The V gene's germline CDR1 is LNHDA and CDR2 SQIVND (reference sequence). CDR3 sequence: CATGLAGGNTGELFF. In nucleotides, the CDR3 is TGTGCCACCGGGCTAGCGGGAGGGAACACCGGGGAGCTGTTTTTT.

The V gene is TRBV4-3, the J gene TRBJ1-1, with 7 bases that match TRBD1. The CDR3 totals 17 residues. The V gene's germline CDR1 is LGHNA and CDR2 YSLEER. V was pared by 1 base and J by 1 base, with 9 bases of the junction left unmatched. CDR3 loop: CASSQGAGNRGNTEAFF. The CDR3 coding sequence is TGCGCCAGCAGCCAAGGTGCAGGGAACAGGGGGAACACTGAAGCTTTCTTT.

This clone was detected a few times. The CDR3 DNA is TGTGCCATCAGTGGACTAGGAGGCTACACCTTC. This sequence encodes CAISGLGGYTF. The chain combines TRBV10-3 with TRBJ1-2; D gene uncertain. V lost 4 bases and J lost 8, with 8 bases in between. The CDR3 contains 11 residues. Germline CDR1 is ENHRY and CDR2 is SYGVKD.

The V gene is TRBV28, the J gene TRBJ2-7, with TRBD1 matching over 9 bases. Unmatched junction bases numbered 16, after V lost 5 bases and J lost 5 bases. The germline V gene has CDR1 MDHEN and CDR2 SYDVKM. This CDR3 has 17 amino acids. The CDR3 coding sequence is TGTGCCAGCAGTCCATCCATACGCGGACAGGGGTCCCACGAGCAGTACTTC. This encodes CASSPSIRGQGSHEQYF.

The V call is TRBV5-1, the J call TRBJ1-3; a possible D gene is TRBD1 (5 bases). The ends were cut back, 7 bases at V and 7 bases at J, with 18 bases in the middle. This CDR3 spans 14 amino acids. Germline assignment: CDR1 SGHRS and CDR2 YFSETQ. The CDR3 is CASAVGQGRNTIYF. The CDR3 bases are TGCGCCAGCGCCGTCGGCCAGGGTAGGAACACCATATATTTT. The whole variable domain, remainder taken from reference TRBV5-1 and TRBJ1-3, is KAGVTQTPRYLIKTRGQQVTLSCSPISGHRSVSWYQQTPGQGLQFLFEYFSETQRNKGNFPGRFSGRQFSNSRSEMNVSTLELGDSALYLCASAVGQGRNTIYFGEGSWLTVV.

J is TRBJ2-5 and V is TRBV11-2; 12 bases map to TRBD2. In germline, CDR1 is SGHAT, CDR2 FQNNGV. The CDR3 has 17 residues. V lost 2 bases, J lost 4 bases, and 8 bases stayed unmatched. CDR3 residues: CASSLNGPGLAGETQYF. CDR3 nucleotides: TGTGCCAGCAGCTTAAATGGACCGGGACTAGCGGGAGAGACCCAGTACTTC.

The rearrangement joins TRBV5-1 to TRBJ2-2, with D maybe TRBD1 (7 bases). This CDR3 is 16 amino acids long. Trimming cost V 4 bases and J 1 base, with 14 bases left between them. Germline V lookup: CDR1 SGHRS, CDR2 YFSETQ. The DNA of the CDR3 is TGCGCCAGCAGCGCGGGACAGCTATTGAACACCGGGGAGCTGTTTTTT. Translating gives CASSAGQLLNTGELFF.

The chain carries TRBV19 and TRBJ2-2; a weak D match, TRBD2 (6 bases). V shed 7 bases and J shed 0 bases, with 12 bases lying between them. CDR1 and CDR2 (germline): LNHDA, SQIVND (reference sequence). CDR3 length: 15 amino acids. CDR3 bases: TGTGCCAGTAAGGCGGGGCACACGAACACCGGGGAGCTGTTTTTT. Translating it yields CASKAGHTNTGELFF.

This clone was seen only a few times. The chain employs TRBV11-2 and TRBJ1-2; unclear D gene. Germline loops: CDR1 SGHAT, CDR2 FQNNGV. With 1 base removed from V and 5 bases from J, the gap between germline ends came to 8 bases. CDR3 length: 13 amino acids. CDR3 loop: CASSLGAVYGYTF. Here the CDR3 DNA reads TGTGCCAGCAGCTTAGGGGCAGTTTATGGCTACACCTTC.

Here the CDR3 DNA reads TGTGCCAGCAGGGCGGGCCGGTACAATGAGCAGTTCTTC. This codes for CASRAGRYNEQFF. The chain has TRBV28 and TRBJ2-1; possibly TRBD2 for D (5 bases). V was trimmed by 6 bases and J by 4 bases, leaving 10 bases between them. The CDR3 totals 13 residues. Germline V gives CDR1 MDHEN, CDR2 SYDVKM.

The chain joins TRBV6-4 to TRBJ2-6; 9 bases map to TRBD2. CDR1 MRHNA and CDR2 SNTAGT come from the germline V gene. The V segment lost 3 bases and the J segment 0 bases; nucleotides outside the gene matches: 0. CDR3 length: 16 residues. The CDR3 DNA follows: TGTGCCAGCAGTGATAGCGGGGGCTCTGGGGCCAACGTCCTGACTTTC. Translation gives CASSDSGGSGANVLTF.

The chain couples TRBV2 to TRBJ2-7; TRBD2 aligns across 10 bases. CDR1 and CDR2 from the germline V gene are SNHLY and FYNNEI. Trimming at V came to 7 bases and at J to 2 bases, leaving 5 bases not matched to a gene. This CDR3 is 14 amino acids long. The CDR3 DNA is TGTGCCAGCACCTTAGCGGGGGGCCCCTACGAGCAGTACTTC. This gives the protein CASTLAGGPYEQYF.

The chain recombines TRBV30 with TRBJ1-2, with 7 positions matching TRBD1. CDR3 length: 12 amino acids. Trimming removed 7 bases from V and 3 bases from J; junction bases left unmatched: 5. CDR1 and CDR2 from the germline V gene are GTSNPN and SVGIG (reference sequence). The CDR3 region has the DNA TGTGCCTCCACAGGGGACCACTATGGCTACACCTTC. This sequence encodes CASTGDHYGYTF.

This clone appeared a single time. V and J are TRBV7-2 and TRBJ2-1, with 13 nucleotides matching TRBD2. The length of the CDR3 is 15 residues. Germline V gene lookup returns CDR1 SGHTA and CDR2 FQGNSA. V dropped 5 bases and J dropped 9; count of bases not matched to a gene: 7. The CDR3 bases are TGTGCCAGCAGCACAACTAGCGGGAGGGCTAGTGAGCAGTTCTTC. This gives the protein CASSTTSGRASEQFF.

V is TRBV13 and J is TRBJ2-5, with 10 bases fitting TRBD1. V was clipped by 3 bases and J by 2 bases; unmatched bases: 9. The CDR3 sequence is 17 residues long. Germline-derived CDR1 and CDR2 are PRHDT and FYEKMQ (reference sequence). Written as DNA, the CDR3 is TGTGCCAGCAGCTTCCCGGGACAGGGGTGGGGGCAAGAGACCCAGTACTTC. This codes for CASSFPGQGWGQETQYF.